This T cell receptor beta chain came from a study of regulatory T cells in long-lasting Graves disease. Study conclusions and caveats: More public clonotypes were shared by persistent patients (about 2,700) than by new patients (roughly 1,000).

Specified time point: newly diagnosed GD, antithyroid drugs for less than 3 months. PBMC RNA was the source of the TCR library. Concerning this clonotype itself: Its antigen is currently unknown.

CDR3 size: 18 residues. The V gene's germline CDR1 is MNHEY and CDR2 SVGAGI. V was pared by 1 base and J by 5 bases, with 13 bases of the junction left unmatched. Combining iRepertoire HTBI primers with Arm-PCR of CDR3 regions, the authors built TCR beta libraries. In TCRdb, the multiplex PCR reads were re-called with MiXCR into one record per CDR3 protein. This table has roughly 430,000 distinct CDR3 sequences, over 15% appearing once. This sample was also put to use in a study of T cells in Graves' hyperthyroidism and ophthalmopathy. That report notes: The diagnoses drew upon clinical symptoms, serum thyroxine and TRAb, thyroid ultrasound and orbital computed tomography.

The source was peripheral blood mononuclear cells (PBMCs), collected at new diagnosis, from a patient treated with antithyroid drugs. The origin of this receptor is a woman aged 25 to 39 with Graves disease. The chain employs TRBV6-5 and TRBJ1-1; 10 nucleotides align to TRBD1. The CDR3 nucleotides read TGTGCCAGCAGTTACTTTTCGGGGACAGGGGTTTCGGGGACTGAAGCTTTCTTT. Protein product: CASSYFSGTGVSGTEAFF.